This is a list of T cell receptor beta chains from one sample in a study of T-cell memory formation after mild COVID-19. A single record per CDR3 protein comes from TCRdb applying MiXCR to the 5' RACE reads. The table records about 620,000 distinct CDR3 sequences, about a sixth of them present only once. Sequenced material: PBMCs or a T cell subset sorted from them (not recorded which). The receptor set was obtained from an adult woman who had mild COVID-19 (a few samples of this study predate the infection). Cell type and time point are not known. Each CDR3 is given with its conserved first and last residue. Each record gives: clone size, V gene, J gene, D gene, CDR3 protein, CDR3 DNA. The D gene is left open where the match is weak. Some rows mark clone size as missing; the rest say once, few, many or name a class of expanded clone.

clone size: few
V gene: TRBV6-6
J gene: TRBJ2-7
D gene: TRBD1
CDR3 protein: CASSAPGTGAYEQYF
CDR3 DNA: TGTGCCAGCAGTGCCCCCGGGACAGGGGCCTACGAGCAGTACTTC

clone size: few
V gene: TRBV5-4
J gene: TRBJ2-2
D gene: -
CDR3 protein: CASSLGTMNTGELFF
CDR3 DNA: TGTGCCAGCAGCTTGGGGACAATGAACACCGGGGAGCTGTTTTTT

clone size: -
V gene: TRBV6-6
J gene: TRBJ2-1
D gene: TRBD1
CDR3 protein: CASRINRGVNEQFF
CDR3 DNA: TGTGCCAGCAGAATAAACAGGGGAGTCAATGAGCAGTTCTTC

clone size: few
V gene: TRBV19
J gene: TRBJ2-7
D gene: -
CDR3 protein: CASSWGRSYEQYF
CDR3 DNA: TGTGCCAGTAGTTGGGGCAGGTCCTACGAGCAGTACTTC

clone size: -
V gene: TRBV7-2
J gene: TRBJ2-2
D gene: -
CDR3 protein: CASSLVPGGYANTGELFF
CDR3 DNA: TGTGCCAGCAGCTTAGTTCCGGGCGGCTACGCGAACACCGGGGAGCTGTTTTTT

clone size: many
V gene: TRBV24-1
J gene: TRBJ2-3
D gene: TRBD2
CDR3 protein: CATSDPERGPAFTDTQYF
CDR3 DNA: TGTGCCACCAGTGACCCCGAGCGGGGGCCCGCCTTCACAGATACGCAGTATTTT

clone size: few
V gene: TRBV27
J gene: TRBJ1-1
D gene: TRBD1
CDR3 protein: CASTQTVVGQGKVQAFF
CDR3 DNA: TGTGCCAGCACCCAGACTGTCGTGGGACAGGGAAAGGTTCAGGCTTTCTTT

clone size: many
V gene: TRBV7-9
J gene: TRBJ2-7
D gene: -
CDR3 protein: CASSLGQVTYEQYF
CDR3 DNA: TGTGCCAGCAGCTTAGGCCAGGTGACCTACGAGCAGTACTTC

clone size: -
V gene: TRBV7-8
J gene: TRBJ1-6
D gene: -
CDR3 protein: CASSPGPEFLSPLHF
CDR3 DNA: TGTGCCAGCAGCCCGGGACCCGAGTTCCTTTCACCCCTCCACTTT

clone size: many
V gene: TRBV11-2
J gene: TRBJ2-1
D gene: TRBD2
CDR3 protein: CASSRGGPYNEQFF
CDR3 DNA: TGTGCCAGCAGCCGCGGGGGGCCCTACAATGAGCAGTTCTTC

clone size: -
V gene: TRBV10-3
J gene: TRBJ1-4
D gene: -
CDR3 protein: CAISDLTLNNEKLFF
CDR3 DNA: TGTGCCATCAGTGACCTCACCCTCAATAATGAAAAACTGTTTTTT

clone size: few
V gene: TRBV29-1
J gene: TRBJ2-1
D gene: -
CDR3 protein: CSAELGRSGNEQFF
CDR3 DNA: TGCAGCGCCGAACTTGGCAGGTCAGGCAATGAGCAGTTCTTC

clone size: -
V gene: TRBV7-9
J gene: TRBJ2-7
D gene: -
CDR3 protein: CASSSRGGRGVYEQYF
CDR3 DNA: TGTGCCAGCAGCTCCCGCGGGGGCAGGGGAGTCTACGAGCAGTACTTC

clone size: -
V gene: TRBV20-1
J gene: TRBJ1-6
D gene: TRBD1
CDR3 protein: CSASPIRGQYNSPLHF
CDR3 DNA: TGCAGTGCTAGCCCTATACGGGGACAGTATAATTCACCCCTCCACTTT

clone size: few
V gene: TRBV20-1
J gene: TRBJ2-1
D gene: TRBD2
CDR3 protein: CSARDPGLAYPYNEQFF
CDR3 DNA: TGCAGTGCTAGAGATCCCGGACTAGCGTACCCCTACAATGAGCAGTTCTTC

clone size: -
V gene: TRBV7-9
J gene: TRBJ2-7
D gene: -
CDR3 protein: CASSFTAPVSYEQYF
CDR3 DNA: TGTGCCAGCAGCTTTACAGCTCCAGTCTCCTACGAGCAGTACTTC

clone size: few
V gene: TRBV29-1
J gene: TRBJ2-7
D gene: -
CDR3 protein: CSVKSRGGYEQYF
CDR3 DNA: TGCAGCGTTAAGTCTCGAGGGGGCTACGAGCAGTACTTC

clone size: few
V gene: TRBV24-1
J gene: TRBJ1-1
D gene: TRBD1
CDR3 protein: CATSEAGTGEAFF
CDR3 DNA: TGTGCCACCAGTGAAGCCGGGACAGGTGAAGCTTTCTTT

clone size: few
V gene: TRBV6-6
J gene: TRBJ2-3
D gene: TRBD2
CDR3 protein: CASSSWTSGGTDTQYF
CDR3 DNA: TGTGCCAGCAGTTCCTGGACTAGCGGGGGCACAGATACGCAGTATTTT

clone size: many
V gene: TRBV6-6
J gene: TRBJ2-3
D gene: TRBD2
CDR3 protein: CASSTGTSDTDTQYF
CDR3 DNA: TGTGCCAGCAGTACAGGGACTAGCGACACAGATACGCAGTATTTT

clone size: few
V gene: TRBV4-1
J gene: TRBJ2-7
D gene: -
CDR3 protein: CASSIRAESSYEQYF
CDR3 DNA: TGCGCCAGCAGTATAAGGGCAGAATCGTCCTACGAGCAGTACTTC

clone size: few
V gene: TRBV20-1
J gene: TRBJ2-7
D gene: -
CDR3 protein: CSARVPGPWASYEQYF
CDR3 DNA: TGCAGTGCTAGAGTCCCGGGTCCGTGGGCGTCCTACGAGCAGTACTTC

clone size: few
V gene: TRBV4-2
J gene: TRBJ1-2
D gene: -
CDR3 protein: CASSPRGSHGYTF
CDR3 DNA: TGTGCCAGCAGCCCGCGGGGGAGCCATGGCTACACCTTC

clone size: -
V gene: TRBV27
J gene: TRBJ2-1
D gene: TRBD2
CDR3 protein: CASSERGLGLGFAQFF
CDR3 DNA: TGTGCCAGCAGTGAGCGGGGTCTGGGGCTGGGGTTTGCGCAGTTCTTC

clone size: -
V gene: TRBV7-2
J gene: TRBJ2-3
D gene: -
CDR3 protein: CASSTRTGGGTDTQYF
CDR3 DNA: TGTGCCAGCAGCACCCGCACAGGAGGAGGAACAGATACGCAGTATTTT

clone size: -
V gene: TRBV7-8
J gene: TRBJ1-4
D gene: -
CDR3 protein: CASSPGQTFATNEKLFF
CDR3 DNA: TGTGCCAGCAGCCCCGGACAGACCTTTGCAACTAATGAAAAACTGTTTTTT

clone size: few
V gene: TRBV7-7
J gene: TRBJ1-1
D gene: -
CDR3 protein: CAATADTEAFF
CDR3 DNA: TGTGCCGCAACGGCGGACACTGAAGCTTTCTTT

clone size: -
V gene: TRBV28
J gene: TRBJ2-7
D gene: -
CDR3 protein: CASSSDGTYEQYF
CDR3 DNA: TGTGCCAGCAGTTCTGACGGAACCTACGAGCAGTACTTC

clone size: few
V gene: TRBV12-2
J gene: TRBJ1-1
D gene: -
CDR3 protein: CASRFGWMNTEAFF
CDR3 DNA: TGTGCAAGTCGCTTCGGGTGGATGAACACTGAAGCTTTCTTT

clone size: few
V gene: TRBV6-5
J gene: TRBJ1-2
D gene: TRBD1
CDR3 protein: CASSLDRAGYTF
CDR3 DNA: TGTGCCAGCAGTCTCGACAGGGCTGGCTACACCTTC

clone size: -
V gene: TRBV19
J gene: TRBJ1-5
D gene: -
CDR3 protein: CATQGAQGGQPQHF
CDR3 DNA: TGTGCCACCCAAGGGGCCCAGGGAGGCCAGCCCCAGCATTTT

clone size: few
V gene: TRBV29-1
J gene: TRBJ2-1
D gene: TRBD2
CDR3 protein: CSVEDGEGEQFF
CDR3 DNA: TGCAGCGTTGAAGATGGGGAGGGTGAGCAGTTCTTC

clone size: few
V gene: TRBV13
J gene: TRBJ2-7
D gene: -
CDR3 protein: CASSSPETSNSYEQYF
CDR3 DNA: TGTGCCAGCAGCTCTCCGGAGACAAGCAACTCCTACGAGCAGTACTTC

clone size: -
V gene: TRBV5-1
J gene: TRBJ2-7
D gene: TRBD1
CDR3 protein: CASSFNRDRVYEQYF
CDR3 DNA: TGCGCCAGCAGCTTCAACCGGGACAGGGTCTACGAGCAGTACTTC

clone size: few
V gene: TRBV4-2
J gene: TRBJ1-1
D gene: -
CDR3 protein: CASSQDLRGTEAFF
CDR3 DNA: TGTGCCAGCAGCCAAGATTTGAGGGGCACTGAAGCTTTCTTT

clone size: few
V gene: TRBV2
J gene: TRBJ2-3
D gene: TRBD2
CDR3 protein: CASSELSGRVTDTQYF
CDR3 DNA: TGTGCCAGCAGTGAATTGAGCGGGAGGGTTACAGATACGCAGTATTTT

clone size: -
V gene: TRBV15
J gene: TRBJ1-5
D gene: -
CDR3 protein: CATSRDLNGAINQPQHF
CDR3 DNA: TGTGCCACCAGCAGAGATCTGAACGGCGCGATTAATCAGCCCCAGCATTTT

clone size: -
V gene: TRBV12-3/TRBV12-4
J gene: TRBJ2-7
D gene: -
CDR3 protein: CASSPFNRVEQYF
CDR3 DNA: TGTGCCAGCAGCCCCTTCAACAGGGTCGAGCAGTACTTC

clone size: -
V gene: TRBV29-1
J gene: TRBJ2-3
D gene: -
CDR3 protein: CGGEAGSGVGTDTQYF
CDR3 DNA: TGCGGCGGTGAGGCTGGTTCGGGGGTTGGCACAGATACGCAGTATTTT

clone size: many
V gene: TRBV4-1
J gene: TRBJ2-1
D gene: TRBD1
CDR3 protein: CASSQELQGGYNEQFF
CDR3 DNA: TGCGCCAGCAGCCAAGAACTACAGGGGGGTTACAATGAGCAGTTCTTC

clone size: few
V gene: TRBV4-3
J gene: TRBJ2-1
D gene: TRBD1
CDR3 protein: CASSQEGQGSNEQFF
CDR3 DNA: TGCGCCAGCAGCCAAGAGGGACAGGGATCCAATGAGCAGTTCTTC

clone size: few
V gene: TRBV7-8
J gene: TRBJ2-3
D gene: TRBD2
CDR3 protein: CASSRRAGSTDTQYF
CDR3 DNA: TGTGCCAGCAGCCGCCGAGCGGGGAGTACAGATACGCAGTATTTT

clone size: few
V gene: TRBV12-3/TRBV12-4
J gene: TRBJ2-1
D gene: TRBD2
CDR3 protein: CASRRREGRYNEQFF
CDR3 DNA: TGTGCCAGCAGACGACGGGAGGGCCGCTACAATGAGCAGTTCTTC

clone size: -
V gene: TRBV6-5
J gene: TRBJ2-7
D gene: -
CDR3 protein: CASSYRMTVYEQYF
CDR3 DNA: TGTGCCAGCAGTTACCGCATGACAGTCTACGAGCAGTACTTC

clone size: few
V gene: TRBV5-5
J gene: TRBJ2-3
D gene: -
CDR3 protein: CASTLLPGTDTQYF
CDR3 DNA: TGTGCCAGCACCCTACTTCCCGGCACAGATACGCAGTATTTT